The T cell receptor (beta chain) under discussion was sequenced for a study of blood T cell repertoires in COVID-19. TCRdb keeps only in-frame clones here, not all; method: immunoSEQ multiplex PCR. The sample carries 96,000 or so clones, 80% to 90% recorded once. This CDR3 contains 13 residues. Germline V gene data show CDR1 as LNHDA and CDR2 as SQIVND (reference sequence). V gave up 5 bases and J gave up 5 bases, with 10 bases separating them. Material for sequencing was peripheral blood. The chain links TRBV19 to TRBJ1-5; D is possibly TRBD1 (6 bases). The origin of this receptor is a human donor with COVID-19, enrolled during active disease. The donor label of this sample is uncertain. This chain's CDR3 is CASSRAGDQPQHF. The DNA for the CDR3 is TGTGCCAGTAGTCGGGCAGGGGATCAGCCCCAGCATTTT.